The subject of this entry is one T cell receptor beta chain. What antigen it recognizes has not been identified. Qualities for individual bases were not recorded, and no much larger clone is one base off. This sample was taken from a study of control samples from healthy donors and cancer patients (dated by TCRdb to about 2020). In the germline V gene (reference sequence), CDR1 corresponds to LNHDA and CDR2 to SQIVND. The cysteine opens and the phenylalanine closes a CDR3 of 14 amino acids. The entry retains the CDR3 DNA only, 42 bases that are in frame from base 1. V was cut back by 5 bases and J by 4 bases, leaving a gap of 12 bases between them. Library preparation was by the immunoSEQ multiplex PCR assay. Here the immuneACCESS table is served through TCRdb, limited to in-frame sequences with V and J called. Missing clones are a known gap in these copies; in checked studies unresolved V genes cover under half, and the rest lacks a known reason. This sample comprises about 85,000 clones, about 88% of them detected only once. The biggest ten clones account for roughly 7.2% of the sample.

This receptor chain uses TRBV19 and TRBJ1-5, with the D gene not confidently named. The sequence was obtained from an older woman in good health. Material for sequencing was blood. The DNA is TGTGCCAGTAGTCTCGAGGGAACAAATCAGCCCCAGCATTTT. Translated, this is CASSLEGTNQPQHF.